Each of the 15 T cell receptor beta chains below was sequenced from the same sample in a study of control samples from healthy donors and cancer patients (dated by TCRdb to the early 2020s). Receptor amplification or capture employed the immunoSEQ multiplex PCR assay. TCRdb carries this immuneACCESS record with in-frame sequences only. Its versions omit some clonotypes, under half of them owing to an unresolved V gene in the studies checked, with the rest unexplained. Here the sample has about 110,000 clones; 82% occur a single time. The ten largest account for around 6.2% of the sample. Sequencing was performed on blood. The receptors were gathered from a man aged 18 to 35 in good health.

CDR3 nucleotide sequence: TGTGCCAGTAGTACCTTATACCGGGACGGAAAGGGCAATCAGCCCCAGCATTTT. Residues: CASSTLYRDGKGNQPQHF. This chain joins TRBV19 and TRBJ1-5; tentatively, D is TRBD1 (5 bases). Trimming removed 4 bases at V and 2 bases at J, with 21 bases between. The CDR3 covers 18 residues. In germline, CDR1 is LNHDA, CDR2 SQIVND (reference sequence).

The gene calls are TRBV6-1 and TRBJ2-3; D is ambiguous. The CDR3 consists of 17 residues. Between the trimmed V and J ends, which lost 1 base and 1 base, there was a span of 15 bases. CDR1 and CDR2 from the germline V gene are MNHNS and SASEGT. The CDR3 DNA reads as TGTGCCAGCAGTGAAGAAGGGCGAGGTCCCGGCACAGATACGCAGTATTTT. Residues: CASSEEGRGPGTDTQYF.

The chain has TRBV18 and TRBJ2-5, with D hard to call. Per germline, CDR1 KGHSH and CDR2 LQKENI. The CDR3 extends over 14 amino acids. V dropped 2 bases and J dropped 4 bases, with 11 bases sitting between them. The CDR3 here is CASSPEKAPETQYF. CDR3 in DNA: TGTGCCAGCTCACCAGAGAAGGCCCCAGAGACCCAGTACTTC.

The rearrangement uses TRBV7-2 and TRBJ2-5; 10 bases fit TRBD2. J was trimmed by 3 bases and V by 10 bases; bases with no gene match: 14. CDR1 and CDR2 (germline): SGHTA, FQGNSA. This CDR3 has 16 residues. The CDR3, as DNA: TGTGCCACCCTCTTCCTCGGGCTAGCGGGGGAAGAGACCCAGTACTTC. It encodes CATLFLGLAGEETQYF.

In regard to this clone: Its ends do not fully match the called genes, so a read error is possible. This chain links TRBV9 with TRBJ1-4; 9 bases line up with TRBD1. This CDR3 region has 16 residues. Looked up from germline, CDR1 is SGDLS and CDR2 is YYNGEE. CDR3 residues: CTSSPYLGTGREKLFF. CDR3 DNA sequence: TGTACCAGCAGCCCCTACCTCGGGACAGGGAGGGAAAAACTGTTTTTT.

This chain connects TRBV9 to TRBJ2-2; TRBD1 or TRBD2 may be the D gene (5 bases each). Germline assignment: CDR1 SGDLS and CDR2 YYNGEE. The CDR3 contains 16 residues. V lost 5 bases to trimming and J lost 2 bases, with 16 bases between them. CDR3 coding DNA: TGTGCCAGCAGGGGGGAAGGGTTAGGAAACACCGGGGAGCTGTTTTTT. This translates into CASRGEGLGNTGELFF.

The J gene is TRBJ2-7, the V gene TRBV18; TRBD1 matches at 7 bases. The CDR3 loop spans 14 amino acids. After removal of 6 bases from V and 4 bases from J, the junction contained 9 bases not matched to a gene. Germline CDR1 reads KGHSH; CDR2 reads LQKENI. The CDR3 DNA reads as TGTGCCAGCTCGCTGGTGGGGACAGCGTACGAGCAGTACTTC. As protein: CASSLVGTAYEQYF.

The CDR3 nucleotides read TGTGCCATCAGTGACCCCGGGCTGGGTGGCTACAATGAGCAGTTCTTC. This codes for CAISDPGLGGYNEQFF. This rearrangement joins TRBV10-3 to TRBJ2-1; unclear D gene. Germline lookup yields CDR1 ENHRY and CDR2 SYGVKD. Trimming shortened V by 3 bases and J by 3 bases, and 15 bases separated the two germline ends. The CDR3 has 16 amino acids.

A single count supports this clone. The chain carries TRBV5-1 and TRBJ1-2, with 8 bases identical to TRBD1. The germline V gene encodes CDR1 SGHRS and CDR2 YFSETQ. V gave up 2 bases and J gave up 4 bases; unmatched junction bases: 13. The CDR3 sequence is 17 residues long. In DNA, the CDR3 is TGCGCCAGCAGCTTCGCGGCAGGGGGCGCGGAGGCCTATGGCTACACCTTC. It codes for CASSFAAGGAEAYGYTF. The whole variable domain, remainder taken from reference TRBV5-1 and TRBJ1-2, is KAGVTQTPRYLIKTRGQQVTLSCSPISGHRSVSWYQQTPGQGLQFLFEYFSETQRNKGNFPGRFSGRQFSNSRSEMNVSTLELGDSALYLCASSFAAGGAEAYGYTFGSGTRLTVV.

The rearrangement links TRBV11-1 to TRBJ2-1; 9 bases agree with TRBD2. The V gene's germline CDR1 is SGHAT and CDR2 FQDESV (reference sequence). This CDR3 contains 14 residues. Losses at the gene ends were 5 bases for V and 6 bases for J; bases not matched to a gene: 5. CDR3 residues: CASSPGLAFNEQFF. In DNA, the CDR3 is TGTGCCAGCAGCCCGGGACTAGCCTTCAATGAGCAGTTCTTC.

This rearrangement joins TRBV19 to TRBJ1-5, with D tentatively TRBD1 (5 bases). There are 16 residues in the CDR3. Germline V gene sequence: CDR1 LNHDA, CDR2 SQIVND (reference sequence). The ends were cut back, 4 bases at V and 5 bases at J, with 18 bases in the middle. The chain's CDR3 is CASSTWGRGSYQPQHF. The CDR3 bases are TGTGCCAGTAGTACTTGGGGCAGAGGCTCTTATCAGCCCCAGCATTTT.

This chain uses TRBV7-2 with TRBJ1-6; TRBD1 matches 8 bases. This CDR3 is built from 16 residues. Germline V gene data show CDR1 as SGHTA and CDR2 as FQGNSA. V trimming: 0 bases; J trimming: 8 bases; junction bases outside the gene matches: 6. This chain's CDR3 is CASSLAFGQGDSPLHF. CDR3 bases: TGTGCCAGCAGCTTAGCGTTTGGACAGGGCGATTCACCCCTCCACTTT.

The chain joins TRBV5-1 to TRBJ1-2, with D perhaps matching TRBD1 (5 bases). CDR3 length: 14 residues. The germline V gene has CDR1 SGHRS and CDR2 YFSETQ. Trimming stripped 10 bases from V and 7 bases from J, with 23 bases between. The DNA of the CDR3 is TGCGCCTGCACGACGTCGGGGCCGCCAGGTGGCTACACCTTC. Its protein is CACTTSGPPGGYTF. The entire variable domain, with the rest obtained from reference TRBV5-1 and TRBJ1-2, is as follows: KAGVTQTPRYLIKTRGQQVTLSCSPISGHRSVSWYQQTPGQGLQFLFEYFSETQRNKGNFPGRFSGRQFSNSRSEMNVSTLELGDSALYLCACTTSGPPGGYTFGSGTRLTVV.

In its sample, this clone was seen once. The chain links TRBV2 to TRBJ2-7, with 7 bases fitting TRBD2. Germline V gives CDR1 SNHLY, CDR2 FYNNEI. Germline trimming cut 9 bases from V and 2 bases from J; bases unmatched to any gene: 16. This CDR3 has 16 residues. Here the CDR3 DNA reads TGTGCCAGAGGGTCCGGGAGGCGGGGGTGGACCTACGAGCAGTACGTC. It specifies CARGSGRRGWTYEQYV.

This sequence joins TRBV25-1 and TRBJ2-3; D is perhaps TRBD1 (6 bases). Germline lookup yields CDR1 MGHDK and CDR2 SYGVNS. The CDR3 runs to 14 residues. The germline V and J ends were trimmed by 6 bases and 2 bases, with 12 bases remaining between them. The CDR3 reads CASRDSLHTDTQYF. In DNA, the CDR3 is TGTGCCAGCAGGGACAGCCTTCACACAGATACGCAGTATTTT.